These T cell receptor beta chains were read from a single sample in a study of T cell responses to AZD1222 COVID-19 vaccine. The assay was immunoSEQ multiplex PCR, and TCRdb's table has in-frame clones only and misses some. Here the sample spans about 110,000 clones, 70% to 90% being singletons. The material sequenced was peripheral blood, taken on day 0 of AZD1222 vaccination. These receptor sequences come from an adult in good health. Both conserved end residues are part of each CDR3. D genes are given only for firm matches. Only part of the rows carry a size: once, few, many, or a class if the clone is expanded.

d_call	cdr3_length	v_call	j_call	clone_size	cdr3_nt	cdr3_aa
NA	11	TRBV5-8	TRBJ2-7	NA	TGTGCCAGCAGCTTGGAAGTAGTACAGTACTTC	CASSLEVVQYF
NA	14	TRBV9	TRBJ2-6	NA	TGTGCCAGCAGCCCCCTCGGCGGGGCCAACGTCCTGACTTTC	CASSPLGGANVLTF
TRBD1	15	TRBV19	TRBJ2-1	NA	TGTGCCAGTAACCTGGACAGGGGGTCCTACAATGAGCAGTTCTTC	CASNLDRGSYNEQFF
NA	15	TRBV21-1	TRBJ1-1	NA	TGTGCCAGCAGCCCCGGACAGGGAGGGACCACTGAAGCTTTCTTT	CASSPGQGGTTEAFF
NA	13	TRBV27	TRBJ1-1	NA	TGTGCCAGCAGACGATCCCAGGGAGCGGAAGCTTTCTTT	CASRRSQGAEAFF
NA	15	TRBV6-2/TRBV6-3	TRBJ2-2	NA	TGTGCCAGCAGCCCAGGGACAAGGGCCACCGGGGAGCTGTTTTTT	CASSPGTRATGELFF
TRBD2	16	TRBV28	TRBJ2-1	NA	TGTGCCAGCAGTCTACGAGCGGGGGCATTCTACAATGAGCAGTTCTTC	CASSLRAGAFYNEQFF
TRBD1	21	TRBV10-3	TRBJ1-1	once	TGTGCCATCAGTGAGTCGCGGGGACAGGGGGCGAAGATTGGGTCGAACACTGAAGCTTTCTTT	CAISESRGQGAKIGSNTEAFF
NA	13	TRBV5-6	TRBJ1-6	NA	TGTGCCAGCAGGACGGTTGATAATTCACCCCTCCACTTT	CASRTVDNSPLHF
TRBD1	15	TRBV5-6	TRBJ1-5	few	TGTGCCAGCAGCTTGCTGACAGGGGCCGGTCAGCCCCAGCATTTT	CASSLLTGAGQPQHF
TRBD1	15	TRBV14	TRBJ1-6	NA	TGTGCCAGCAGCCAGGGACAGGGGGCAAATTCACCCCTCCACTTT	CASSQGQGANSPLHF
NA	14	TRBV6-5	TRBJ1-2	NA	TGTGCCAGCAGGGTGGGACAACCCAACTATGGCTACACCTTC	CASRVGQPNYGYTF
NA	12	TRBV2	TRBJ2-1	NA	TGTGCCAGCAGTGATAACACAATGGGGCAGTTCTTC	CASSDNTMGQFF
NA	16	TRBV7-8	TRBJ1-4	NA	TGTGCCAGCAGCTTAGCTCACCTCGAGAGTAATGAAAAACTGTTTTTT	CASSLAHLESNEKLFF
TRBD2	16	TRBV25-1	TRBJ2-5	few	TGTGCCAGCAGTGTCGGGGGGGCAGCTCTAACAGAGACCCAGTACTTC	CASSVGGAALTETQYF
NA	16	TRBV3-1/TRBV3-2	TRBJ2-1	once	TGTGCCAGCAGCCAAGATCCAGGGACGGGTAGCAATGAGCAGTTCTTC	CASSQDPGTGSNEQFF
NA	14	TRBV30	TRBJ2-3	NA	TGTGCCTGGAGGAGACTAGGGAACACAGATACGCAGTATTTT	CAWRRLGNTDTQYF
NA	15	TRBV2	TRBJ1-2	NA	TGTGCCAGCAGCCCACTGAAGAGGGCCAACTATGGCTACACCTTC	CASSPLKRANYGYTF
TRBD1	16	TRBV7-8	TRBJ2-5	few	TGTGCCAGCAGCCCCCGAGGGGACAGGGGGCAGGAGACCCAGTACTTC	CASSPRGDRGQETQYF
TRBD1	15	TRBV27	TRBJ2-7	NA	TGTGCCAGCAGTTTTGGCCGGGACAGGGGCTACGAGCAGTACTTC	CASSFGRDRGYEQYF
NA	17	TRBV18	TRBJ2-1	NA	TGTGCCAGCTCACCAAGGTGGCCCGGGGTGTCCTACAATGAGCAGTTCTTC	CASSPRWPGVSYNEQFF
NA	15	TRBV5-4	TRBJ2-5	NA	TGTGCCAGCAGCTTGGCCCCCGGGCAGACTGCTACCCAGTACTTC	CASSLAPGQTATQYF
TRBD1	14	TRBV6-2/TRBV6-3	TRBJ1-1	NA	TGTGCCAGCAGTTACACGGACAGGGGGACTGAAGCTTTCTTT	CASSYTDRGTEAFF
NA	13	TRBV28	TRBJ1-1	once	TGTGCCAGCAGCCCCCCGGGGAACACTGAAGCTTTCTTT	CASSPPGNTEAFF
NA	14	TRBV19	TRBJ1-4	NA	TGTGCCAGCCGGGCCCTTAGGGCTAATGAAAAACTGTTTTTT	CASRALRANEKLFF
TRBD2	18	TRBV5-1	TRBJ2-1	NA	TGCGCCAGCAGCTTGGTAGGAGCGGGAGGGCCGGGATACAATGAGCAGTTCTTC	CASSLVGAGGPGYNEQFF
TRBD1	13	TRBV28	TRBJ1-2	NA	TGTGCCAGCAGCTTGGGACAGAGCTATGGCTACACCTTC	CASSLGQSYGYTF
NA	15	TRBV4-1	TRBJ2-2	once	TGCGCCAGCAGCCACACCGGGACACCCACCGGGGAGCTGTTTTTT	CASSHTGTPTGELFF
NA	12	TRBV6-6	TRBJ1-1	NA	TGTGCCAGCAGTTACGGGAGGACTGAAGCTTTCTTT	CASSYGRTEAFF
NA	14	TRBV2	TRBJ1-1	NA	TGTGCCAGCCTAAACGGAAGGTTGAACACTGAAGCTTTCTTT	CASLNGRLNTEAFF
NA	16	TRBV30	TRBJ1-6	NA	TGTGCCTGGAGTGTGGGGGGCCGCTCCTATAATTCACCCCTCCACTTT	CAWSVGGRSYNSPLHF
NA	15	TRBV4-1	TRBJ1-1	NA	TGCGCCAGCAGCCAAGATCATCCGACCAACACTGAAGCTTTCTTT	CASSQDHPTNTEAFF
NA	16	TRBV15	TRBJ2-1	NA	TGTGCCACCAGCAGAGACCCTGACGGGAGCTACAATGAGCAGTTCTTC	CATSRDPDGSYNEQFF
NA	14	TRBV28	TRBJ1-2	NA	TGTGCCAGCAATCGGGGCACAAATAACTATGGCTACACCTTC	CASNRGTNNYGYTF
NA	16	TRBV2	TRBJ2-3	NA	TGTGCCAGTGACTCAGGAGGGTTCACTAGCACAGATACGCAGTATTTT	CASDSGGFTSTDTQYF
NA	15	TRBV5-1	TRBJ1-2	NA	TGCGCCAGCAGCCGCTTAGACAGACCTAACTATGGCTACACCTTC	CASSRLDRPNYGYTF
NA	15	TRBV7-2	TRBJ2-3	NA	TGTGCCAGCAGCCCTTCCGGGGGGCTGGGAGATACGCAGTATTTT	CASSPSGGLGDTQYF
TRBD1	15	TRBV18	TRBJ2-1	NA	TGTGCCAGCTCACCAATAGGGACAGTCTACAATGAGCAGTTCTTC	CASSPIGTVYNEQFF
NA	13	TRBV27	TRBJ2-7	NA	TGTGCCAGCAGTTTGGGCGGGGGCTCCGAGCAGTACTTC	CASSLGGGSEQYF
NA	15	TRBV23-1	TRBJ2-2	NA	TGCGCCAGCAGTCACCCCGGGCCAAACACCGGGGAGCTGTTTTTT	CASSHPGPNTGELFF
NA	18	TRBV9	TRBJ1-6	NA	TGTGCCAGCAGCGTAGCCCGGGTGGGGGCAAAAGGTAATTCACCCCTCCACTTT	CASSVARVGAKGNSPLHF
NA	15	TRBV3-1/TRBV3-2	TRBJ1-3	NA	TGTGCCAGCAGCCAAGATCCACGGATTGCAAACACCATATATTTT	CASSQDPRIANTIYF
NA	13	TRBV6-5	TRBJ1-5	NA	TGTGCCACCAGGGGCAGACGGAATCAGCCCCAGCATTTT	CATRGRRNQPQHF
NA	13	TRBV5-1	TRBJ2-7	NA	TGCGCCAGCAGCTTCGAGTTCTCCTACGAGCAGTACTTC	CASSFEFSYEQYF
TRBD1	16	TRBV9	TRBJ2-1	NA	TGTGCCAGCAGCGTTTTTGTGGGACAGGCCTACAATGAGCAGTTCTTC	CASSVFVGQAYNEQFF
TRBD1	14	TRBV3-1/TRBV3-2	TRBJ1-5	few	TGTGCCAGCAGCTCCGGGACAGGGAATCAGCCCCAGCATTTT	CASSSGTGNQPQHF
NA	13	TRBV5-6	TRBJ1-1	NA	TGTGCCAGCAGCTTTGGGGGGGACACTGAAGCTTTCTTT	CASSFGGDTEAFF
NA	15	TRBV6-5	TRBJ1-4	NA	TGTGCCAGCAGTTACTCGGGGCAGGGGATTGAAAAACTGTTTTTT	CASSYSGQGIEKLFF
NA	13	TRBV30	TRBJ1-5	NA	TGTGCCTGGAGTGTAGGCAAGAATCAGCCCCAGCATTTT	CAWSVGKNQPQHF
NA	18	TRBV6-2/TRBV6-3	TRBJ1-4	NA	TGTGCCAGCAGTTACTCGATACGACAGGCCGGGACTAATGAAAAACTGTTTTTT	CASSYSIRQAGTNEKLFF